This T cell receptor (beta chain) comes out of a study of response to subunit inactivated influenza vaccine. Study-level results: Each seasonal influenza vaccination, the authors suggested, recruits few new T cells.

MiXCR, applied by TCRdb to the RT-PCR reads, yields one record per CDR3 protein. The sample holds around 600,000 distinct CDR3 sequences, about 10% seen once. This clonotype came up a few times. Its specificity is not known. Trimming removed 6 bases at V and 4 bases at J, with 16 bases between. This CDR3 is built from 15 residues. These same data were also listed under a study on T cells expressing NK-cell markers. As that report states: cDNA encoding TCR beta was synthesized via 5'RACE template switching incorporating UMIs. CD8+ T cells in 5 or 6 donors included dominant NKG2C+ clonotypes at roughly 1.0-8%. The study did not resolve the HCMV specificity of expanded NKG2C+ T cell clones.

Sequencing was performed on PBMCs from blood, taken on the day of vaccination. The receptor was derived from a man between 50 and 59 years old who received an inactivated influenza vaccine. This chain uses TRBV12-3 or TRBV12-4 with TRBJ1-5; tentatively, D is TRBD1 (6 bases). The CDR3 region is CASSQGQSGNQPQHF. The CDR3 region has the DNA TGTGCCAGCAGCCAGGGACAATCGGGGAATCAGCCCCAGCATTTT.